This TCR beta chain was found in a study of shared clonotypes between healthy human individuals. Turning to the study itself: A few men and a couple of women, aged 18 to 49, were donors.

The CDR3 length is 14 residues. CDR1 and CDR2 from the germline V gene are SGHDN and FVKESK. Trimming cost V 6 bases and J 5 bases, with 17 bases left between them. Assay: immunoSEQ multiplex PCR; the TCRdb copy retains only in-frame clones and omits some. The sample contains some 2.1 million clones, around 93% of which appear only once. Positive CCR7 selection of CD45RO-negative cells yielded the naive CD8 cells, and terminally differentiated effector memory CD45RA+ cells were excluded. Sequencing was carried out using naive CD8+ T cells from PBMCs. This TCR came from a man younger than 30 in good health. Some clones in this sample may be carry-over from other donors' samples. V and J are TRBV14 and TRBJ2-7, with a weak D call TRBD1 (8 bases). The CDR3 nucleotides read TGTGCCAGCAGTCACAGGGGGGGATGGGACGAGCAGTACTTC. Amino acids: CASSHRGGWDEQYF.